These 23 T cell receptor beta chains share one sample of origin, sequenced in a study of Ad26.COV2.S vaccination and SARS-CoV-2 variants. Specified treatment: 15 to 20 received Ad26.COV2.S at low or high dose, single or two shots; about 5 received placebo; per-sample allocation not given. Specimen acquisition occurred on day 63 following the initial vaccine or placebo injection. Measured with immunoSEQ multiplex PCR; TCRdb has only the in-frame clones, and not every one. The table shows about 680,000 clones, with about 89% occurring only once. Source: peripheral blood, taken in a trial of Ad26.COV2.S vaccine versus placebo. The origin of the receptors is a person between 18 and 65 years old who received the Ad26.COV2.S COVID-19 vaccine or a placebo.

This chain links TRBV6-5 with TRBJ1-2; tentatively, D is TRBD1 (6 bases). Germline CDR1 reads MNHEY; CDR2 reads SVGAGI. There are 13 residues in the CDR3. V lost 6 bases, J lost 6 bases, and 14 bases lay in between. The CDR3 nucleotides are TGTGCCAGCAGAGGTTCAGGGGTCGATGGCTACACCTTC. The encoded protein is CASRGSGVDGYTF.

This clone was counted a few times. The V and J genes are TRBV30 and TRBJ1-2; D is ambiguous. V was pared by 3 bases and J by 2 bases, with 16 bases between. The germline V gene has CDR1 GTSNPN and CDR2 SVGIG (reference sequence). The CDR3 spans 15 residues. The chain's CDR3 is CAWSPAGSLNYGYTF. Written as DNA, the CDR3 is TGTGCCTGGAGCCCAGCGGGTTCCCTCAACTATGGCTACACCTTC.

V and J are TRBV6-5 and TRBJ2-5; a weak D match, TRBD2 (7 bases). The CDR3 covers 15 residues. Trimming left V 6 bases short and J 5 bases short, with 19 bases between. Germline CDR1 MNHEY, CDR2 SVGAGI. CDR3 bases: TGTGCCAGCAGCCTAACAGGGAGGGTAGGGGAGACCCAGTACTTC. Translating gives CASSLTGRVGETQYF.

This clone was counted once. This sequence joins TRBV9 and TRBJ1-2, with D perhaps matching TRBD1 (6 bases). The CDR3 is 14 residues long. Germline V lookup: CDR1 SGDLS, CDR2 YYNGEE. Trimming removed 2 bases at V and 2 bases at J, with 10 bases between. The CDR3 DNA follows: TGTGCCAGCAGCGTCGAGGGACACAACTATGGCTACACCTTC. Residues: CASSVEGHNYGYTF. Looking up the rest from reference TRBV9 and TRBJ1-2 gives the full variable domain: DSGVTQTPKHLITATGQRVTLRCSPRSGDLSVYWYQQSLDQGLQFLIQYYNGEERAKGNILERFSAQQFPDLHSELNLSSLELGDSALYFCASSVEGHNYGYTFGSGTRLTVV.

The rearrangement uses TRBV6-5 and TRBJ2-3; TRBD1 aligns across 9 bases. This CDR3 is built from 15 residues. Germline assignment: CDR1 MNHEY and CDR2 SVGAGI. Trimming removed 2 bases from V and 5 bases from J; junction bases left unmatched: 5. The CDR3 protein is CASSYRRQGGDTQYF. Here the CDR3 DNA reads TGTGCCAGCAGTTACCGCCGACAGGGGGGAGATACGCAGTATTTT.

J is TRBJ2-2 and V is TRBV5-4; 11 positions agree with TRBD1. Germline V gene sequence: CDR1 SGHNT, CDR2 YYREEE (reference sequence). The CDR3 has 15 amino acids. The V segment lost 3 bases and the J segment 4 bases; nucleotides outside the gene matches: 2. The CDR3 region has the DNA TGTGCCAGCAGCTGGGGACAGGGGGGCACCGGGGAGCTGTTTTTT. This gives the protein CASSWGQGGTGELFF.

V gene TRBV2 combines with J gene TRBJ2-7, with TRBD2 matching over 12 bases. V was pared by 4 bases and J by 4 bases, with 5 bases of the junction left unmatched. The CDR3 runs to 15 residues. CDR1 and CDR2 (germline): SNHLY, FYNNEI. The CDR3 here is CASSVSGTSGYEQYF. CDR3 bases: TGTGCCAGCAGTGTATCCGGGACTAGCGGGTACGAGCAGTACTTC.

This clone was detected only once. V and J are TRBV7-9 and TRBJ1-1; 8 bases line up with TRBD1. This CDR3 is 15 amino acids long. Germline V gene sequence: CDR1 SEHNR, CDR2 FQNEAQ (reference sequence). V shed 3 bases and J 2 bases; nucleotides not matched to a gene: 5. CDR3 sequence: CASSLSTGVNTEAFF. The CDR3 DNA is TGTGCCAGCAGCTTGTCGACAGGGGTAAACACTGAAGCTTTCTTT. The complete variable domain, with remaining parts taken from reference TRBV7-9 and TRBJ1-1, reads DTGVSQNPRHKITKRGQNVTFRCDPISEHNRLYWYRQTLGQGPEFLTYFQNEAQLEKSRLLSDRFSAERPKGSFSTLEIQRTEQGDSAMYLCASSLSTGVNTEAFFGQGTRLTVV.

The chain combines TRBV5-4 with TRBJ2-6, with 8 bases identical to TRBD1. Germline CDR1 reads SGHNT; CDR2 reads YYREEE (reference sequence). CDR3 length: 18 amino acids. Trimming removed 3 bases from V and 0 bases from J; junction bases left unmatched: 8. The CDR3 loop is CASSSFGTGASGANVLTF. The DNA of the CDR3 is TGTGCCAGCAGCTCTTTCGGGACAGGCGCCTCTGGGGCCAACGTCCTGACTTTC.

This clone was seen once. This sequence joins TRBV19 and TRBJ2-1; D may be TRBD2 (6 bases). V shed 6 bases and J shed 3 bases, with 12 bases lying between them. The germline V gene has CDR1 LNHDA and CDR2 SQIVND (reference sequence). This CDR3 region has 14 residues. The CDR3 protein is CASSGDSYYNEQFF. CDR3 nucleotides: TGTGCCAGTAGCGGGGACTCCTACTACAATGAGCAGTTCTTC.

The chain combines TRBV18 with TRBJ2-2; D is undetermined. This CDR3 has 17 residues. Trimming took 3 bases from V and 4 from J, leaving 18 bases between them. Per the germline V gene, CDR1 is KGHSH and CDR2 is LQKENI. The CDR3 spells CASSPTWPAVGTGELFF. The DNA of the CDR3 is TGTGCCAGCTCACCTACGTGGCCCGCGGTTGGCACCGGGGAGCTGTTTTTT.

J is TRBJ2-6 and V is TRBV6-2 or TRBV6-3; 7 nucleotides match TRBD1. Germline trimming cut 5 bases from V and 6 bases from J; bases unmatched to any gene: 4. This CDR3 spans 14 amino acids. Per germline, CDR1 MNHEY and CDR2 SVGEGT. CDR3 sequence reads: CASSGTAEANVLTF. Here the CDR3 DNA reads TGTGCCAGCAGTGGGACAGCAGAGGCCAACGTCCTGACTTTC.

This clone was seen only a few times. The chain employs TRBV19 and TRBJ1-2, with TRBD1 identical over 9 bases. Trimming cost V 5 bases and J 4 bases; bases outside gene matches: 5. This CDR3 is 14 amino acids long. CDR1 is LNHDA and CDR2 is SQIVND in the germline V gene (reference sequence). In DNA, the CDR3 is TGTGCCAGTAGTGTGGACAGGGGAAGCTATGGCTACACCTTC. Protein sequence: CASSVDRGSYGYTF.

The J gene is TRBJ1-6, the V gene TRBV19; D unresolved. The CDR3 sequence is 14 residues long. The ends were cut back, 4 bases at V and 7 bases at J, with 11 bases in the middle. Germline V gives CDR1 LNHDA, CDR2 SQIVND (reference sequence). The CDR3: CASSTYSPNSPLHF. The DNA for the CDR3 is TGTGCCAGTAGTACGTATTCTCCCAATTCACCCCTCCACTTT.

The CDR3 nucleotides read TGTGCCAGCAGTGGGACAGGGGGGGGGTTGCAGTTCTTC. Protein product: CASSGTGGGLQFF. This chain uses TRBV27 with TRBJ2-1, with TRBD1 matching over 11 bases. V lost 5 bases, J lost 12 bases, and 6 bases stayed unmatched. This CDR3 is built from 13 residues. Germline CDR1 reads MNHEY; CDR2 reads SMNVEV (reference sequence).

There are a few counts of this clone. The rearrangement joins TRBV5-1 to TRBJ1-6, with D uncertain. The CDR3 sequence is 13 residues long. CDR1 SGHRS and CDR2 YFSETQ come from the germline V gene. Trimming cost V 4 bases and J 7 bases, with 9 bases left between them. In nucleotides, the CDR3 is TGCGCCAGCAGCCAAGGACCGAATTCACCCCTCCACTTT. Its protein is CASSQGPNSPLHF.

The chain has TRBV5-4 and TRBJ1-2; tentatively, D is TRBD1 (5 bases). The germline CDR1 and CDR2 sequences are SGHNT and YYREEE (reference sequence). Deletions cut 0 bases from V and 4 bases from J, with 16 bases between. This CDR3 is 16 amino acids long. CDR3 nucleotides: TGTGCCAGCAGCTTGGCTTGGGGGGGGTCCGGCTATGGCTACACCTTC. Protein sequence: CASSLAWGGSGYGYTF.

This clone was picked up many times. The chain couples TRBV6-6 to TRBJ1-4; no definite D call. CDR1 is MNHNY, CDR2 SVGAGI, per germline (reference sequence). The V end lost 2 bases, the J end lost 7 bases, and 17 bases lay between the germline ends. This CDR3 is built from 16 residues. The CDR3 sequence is CASSYGGNSYSEKLFF. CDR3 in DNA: TGTGCCAGCAGTTACGGAGGCAACAGCTATTCTGAAAAACTGTTTTTT.

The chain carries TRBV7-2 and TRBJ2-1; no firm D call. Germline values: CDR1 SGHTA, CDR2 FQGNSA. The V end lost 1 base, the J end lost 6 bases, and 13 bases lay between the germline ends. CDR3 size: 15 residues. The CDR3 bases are TGTGCCAGCAGCTTAGTTGCGGACCCTTTCAATGAGCAGTTCTTC. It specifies CASSLVADPFNEQFF.

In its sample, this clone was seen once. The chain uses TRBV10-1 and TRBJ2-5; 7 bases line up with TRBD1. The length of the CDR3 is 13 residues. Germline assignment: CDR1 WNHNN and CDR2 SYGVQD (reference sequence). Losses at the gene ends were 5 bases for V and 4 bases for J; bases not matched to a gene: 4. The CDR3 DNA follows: TGCGCCAGCAGTCCCCGACAGGGAGAGACCCAGTACTTC. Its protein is CASSPRQGETQYF.

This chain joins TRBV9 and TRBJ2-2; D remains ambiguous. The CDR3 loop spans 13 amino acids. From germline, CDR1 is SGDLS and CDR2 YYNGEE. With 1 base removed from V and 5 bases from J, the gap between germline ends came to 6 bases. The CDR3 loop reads CASSVRWTGELFF. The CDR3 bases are TGTGCCAGCAGCGTAAGGTGGACCGGGGAGCTGTTTTTT.

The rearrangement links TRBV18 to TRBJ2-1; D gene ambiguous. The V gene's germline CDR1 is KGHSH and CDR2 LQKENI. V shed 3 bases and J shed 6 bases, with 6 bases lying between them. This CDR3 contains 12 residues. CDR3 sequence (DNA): TGTGCCAGCTCACCGGACGGCAATGAGCAGTTCTTC. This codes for CASSPDGNEQFF.

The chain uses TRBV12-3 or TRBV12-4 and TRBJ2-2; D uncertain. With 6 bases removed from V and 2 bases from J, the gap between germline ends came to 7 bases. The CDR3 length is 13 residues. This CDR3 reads CASSGSNTGELFF. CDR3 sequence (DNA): TGTGCCAGCAGCGGTAGCAACACCGGGGAGCTGTTTTTT.